This T cell receptor (beta chain) was obtained from a study of blood T cell repertoires in COVID-19. Overall study: The United States, Italy and Spain supplied acute and convalescent COVID-19 samples. Sample material is recorded as cDNA or gDNA derived from T cells, B-cell-depleted T cells, or PBMCs.

The CDR3 extends over 13 amino acids. V dropped 7 bases and J dropped 3; count of bases not matched to a gene: 5. The germline CDR1 and CDR2 sequences are SNHLY and FYNNEI. In the authors' workflow: Reference gene primer amplification gave nucleated cell count estimates. Clones were sequenced by immunoSEQ multiplex PCR, and TCRdb holds only the in-frame ones, with some missing. V and J calls and clone size come straight from that table; D and trimming were deduced from the DNA. The sample lists 410,000 or so clones, roughly 89% occurring once. Sequencing used peripheral blood. This clonotype was obtained from a woman aged 25 to 39 with active or convalescent COVID-19. The chain links TRBV2 to TRBJ2-7, with 8 positions matching TRBD1. The CDR3 loop is CASTNRGDYEQYF. CDR3 sequence (DNA): TGTGCCAGCACGAACAGGGGGGACTACGAGCAGTACTTC.